These 6 T cell receptor beta chains were sequenced from one sample in a study of control samples from healthy donors and cancer patients. Using immunoSEQ multiplex PCR, the repertoire was profiled, and TCRdb retains in-frame clones only, with some absent. The sample carries about 160,000 clones, 96% recorded once. Sequencing was done on a sample of blood. These receptors were collected from a woman aged 30 to 39 in good health.

V and J are TRBV18 and TRBJ2-2; D might be TRBD1 or TRBD2, each matching 5 bases. V lost 1 base and J 0 bases, leaving 9 bases between the germline ends. From germline, CDR1 is KGHSH and CDR2 LQKENI. This CDR3 has 16 amino acids. The CDR3 here is CASSPQGTTNTGELFF. The CDR3, as DNA: TGTGCCAGCTCACCACAGGGGACCACGAACACCGGGGAGCTGTTTTTT.

V is TRBV6-6 and J is TRBJ1-1; D is unresolved. Trimming removed 7 bases from V and 0 bases from J, with 12 bases in between. CDR3 length: 14 residues. Germline V gives CDR1 MNHNY, CDR2 SVGAGI (reference sequence). CDR3 bases: TGTGCCAGCATTTTCGAACAGCTGAACACTGAAGCTTTCTTT. Translating gives CASIFEQLNTEAFF.

The chain is built from TRBV23-1 and TRBJ2-7; the D call may be TRBD1 or TRBD2 (5 bases each). TRBV23-1 is designated an ORF whose function remains uncertain. The V gene lost 4 bases and the J gene lost 1 base, with 23 bases spanning the gap. The CDR3 sequence is 18 residues long. CDR3 bases: TGCGCCAGCAGTCCATGGGACCGGTGGGAATACTGGTCCTACGAGCAGTACTTC. Translated, it gives CASSPWDRWEYWSYEQYF.

The chain joins TRBV6-5 to TRBJ2-5; weak D call: TRBD1 (6 bases). This CDR3 is 15 amino acids long. The V and J ends lost 7 bases and 5 bases respectively, with 20 bases between them. Per germline, CDR1 MNHEY and CDR2 SVGAGI. The CDR3 sequence: CASTPVRGRGETQYF. CDR3 bases: TGTGCCAGCACCCCCGTCCGGGGAAGGGGGGAGACCCAGTACTTC.

V usage is TRBV7-8 and J usage is TRBJ2-1, with a possible D match to TRBD1 (6 bases). This CDR3 region has 14 residues. The V and J ends lost 5 bases and 6 bases respectively, with 14 bases between them. The germline V gene encodes CDR1 SGHVS and CDR2 FQNEAQ. This chain's CDR3 is CASSATRGGNEQFF. The CDR3 DNA reads as TGTGCCAGCAGCGCAACTAGAGGGGGCAATGAGCAGTTCTTC.

The chain employs TRBV5-6 and TRBJ1-1; TRBD1 might be the D (6 bases). This CDR3 contains 15 residues. Germline V lookup: CDR1 SGHDT, CDR2 YYEEEE. V dropped 0 bases and J dropped 0 bases, with 9 bases sitting between them. CDR3 bases: TGTGCCAGCAGCTTGGTCGACAGGATGAACACTGAAGCTTTCTTT. This sequence encodes CASSLVDRMNTEAFF.